The rows below give T cell receptor beta chains drawn from one sample of a study of T cells in localized non-small cell lung cancer. Here immunoSEQ multiplex PCR was the method, and the copy in TCRdb shows in-frame clones only, minus some. The sample lists some 25,000 clones, 65% to 85% occurring once. Sequenced here: peripheral blood, sampled before any cancer treatment. These receptor sequences come from a man aged 40-75 years with stage III squamous cell lung carcinoma. The CDR3 runs from the conserved cysteine through the conserved F or W. Each record gives: J gene, clone size, D gene, V gene, CDR3 DNA, CDR3 protein. D genes are given only for firm matches. Clone size is stated in some rows and not others, as once, few, many or a class when expanded.

J gene: TRBJ1-3
clone size: few
D gene: .
V gene: TRBV11-2
CDR3 DNA: TGTGCCAGCACCCTAGGCGAGAATACAGGAAACACCATATATTTT
CDR3 protein: CASTLGENTGNTIYF

J gene: TRBJ1-2
clone size: once
D gene: .
V gene: TRBV6-1
CDR3 DNA: TGTGCCAGCAGTGAAGGCAGCTATGGCTACACCTTC
CDR3 protein: CASSEGSYGYTF

J gene: TRBJ2-5
clone size: once
D gene: TRBD2
V gene: TRBV9
CDR3 DNA: TGTGCCAGCACCCCGGGGACTAGCGGGGGGGCACGGGAGACCCAGTACTTC
CDR3 protein: CASTPGTSGGARETQYF

J gene: TRBJ1-5
clone size: few
D gene: .
V gene: TRBV30
CDR3 DNA: TGTGCCTGGAGTGTACGAAGTCAGCCCCAGCATTTT
CDR3 protein: CAWSVRSQPQHF

J gene: TRBJ2-1
clone size: .
D gene: .
V gene: TRBV7-9
CDR3 DNA: TGTGCCAGCACAGGGCAGGGGAAGTTCTTC
CDR3 protein: CASTGQGKFF

J gene: TRBJ1-6
clone size: .
D gene: TRBD1
V gene: TRBV5-1
CDR3 DNA: TGCGCCAGCAGCCGAGGACAGGTTCAGAGCTCCTATAATTCACCCCTCCACTTT
CDR3 protein: CASSRGQVQSSYNSPLHF

J gene: TRBJ2-1
clone size: .
D gene: .
V gene: TRBV29-1
CDR3 DNA: TGCAGCGTTGATGGGGTGGGTAGATCGGATGAGCAGTTCTTC
CDR3 protein: CSVDGVGRSDEQFF

J gene: TRBJ2-3
clone size: .
D gene: .
V gene: TRBV9
CDR3 DNA: TGTGCCAGCAGCGACCCAGGGACACTGAACACAGATACGCAGTATTTT
CDR3 protein: CASSDPGTLNTDTQYF

J gene: TRBJ1-2
clone size: .
D gene: .
V gene: TRBV15
CDR3 DNA: TGTGCCACCAGCAGTGTTGAGATTATGGGCAATGGCTACACCTTC
CDR3 protein: CATSSVEIMGNGYTF

J gene: TRBJ1-5
clone size: .
D gene: .
V gene: TRBV19
CDR3 DNA: TGTGCCAGTTGGGGCGGGGGGCAGCCCCAGCATTTT
CDR3 protein: CASWGGGQPQHF

J gene: TRBJ1-2
clone size: .
D gene: .
V gene: TRBV29-1
CDR3 DNA: TGCAGCGCTGCAGTAGGGGCCTCGGGGGGCTACACCTTC
CDR3 protein: CSAAVGASGGYTF

J gene: TRBJ2-1
clone size: .
D gene: TRBD1
V gene: TRBV6-1
CDR3 DNA: TGTGCCATTGTGTCCGGGACAGGGGAAAATGAGCAGTTCTTC
CDR3 protein: CAIVSGTGENEQFF

J gene: TRBJ2-3
clone size: .
D gene: TRBD2
V gene: TRBV7-3
CDR3 DNA: TGTGCCAGCAGCGCCCAAGGAGGACTAGCGACAGATATGCAGTATTTT
CDR3 protein: CASSAQGGLATDMQYF

J gene: TRBJ2-7
clone size: .
D gene: TRBD2
V gene: TRBV28
CDR3 DNA: TGTGCCAGCAGTTTATCCTTGACTAGCGTTTTATCCTTC
CDR3 protein: CASSLSLTSVLSF

J gene: TRBJ2-1
clone size: .
D gene: .
V gene: TRBV21-1
CDR3 DNA: TGTGCCAGCAGCAATCAGCAGGTGGACTACAATGAGCAGTTCTTC
CDR3 protein: CASSNQQVDYNEQFF

J gene: TRBJ2-3
clone size: once
D gene: TRBD2
V gene: TRBV6-5
CDR3 DNA: TGTGCCAGCACCCGACTAGCGGACACAGATACGCAGTATTTT
CDR3 protein: CASTRLADTDTQYF

J gene: TRBJ2-7
clone size: .
D gene: .
V gene: TRBV5-4
CDR3 DNA: TGTGCCAGCCACATAGGGGTCACTCGCGAGCAGTACTTC
CDR3 protein: CASHIGVTREQYF

J gene: TRBJ2-1
clone size: .
D gene: .
V gene: TRBV27
CDR3 DNA: TGTGCCAGCACCCCAAGGGATGTATACTACAATGAGCAGTTCTTC
CDR3 protein: CASTPRDVYYNEQFF

J gene: TRBJ2-3
clone size: .
D gene: .
V gene: TRBV10-1
CDR3 DNA: TGCGCCAGCAGTGAGTCCCTCCTCGGGGATGCAGATACGCAGTATTTT
CDR3 protein: CASSESLLGDADTQYF

J gene: TRBJ2-7
clone size: few
D gene: .
V gene: TRBV25-1
CDR3 DNA: TGTGCCAGCGGATGGGACACCTACGAGCAGTACTTC
CDR3 protein: CASGWDTYEQYF

J gene: TRBJ2-5
clone size: .
D gene: TRBD1
V gene: TRBV5-1
CDR3 DNA: TGCGCCAGCAGTTTGGACAGGGCAGAGACCCAGTACTTC
CDR3 protein: CASSLDRAETQYF

J gene: TRBJ2-2
clone size: .
D gene: TRBD1
V gene: TRBV9
CDR3 DNA: TGTGCCAGCAGCGTCGCAGGGGGCACCGGGGAGCTGTTTTTT
CDR3 protein: CASSVAGGTGELFF

J gene: TRBJ2-2
clone size: .
D gene: .
V gene: TRBV7-2
CDR3 DNA: TGTGCCAGCAGTCCCGGACCGCGGGGTGCGACCGGGGAGCTGTTTTTT
CDR3 protein: CASSPGPRGATGELFF

J gene: TRBJ1-2
clone size: .
D gene: TRBD1
V gene: TRBV5-1
CDR3 DNA: TGCGCCAGCAGCTTGGATACAGGGGCAGCAGGCTACACCTTC
CDR3 protein: CASSLDTGAAGYTF

J gene: TRBJ2-1
clone size: .
D gene: TRBD2
V gene: TRBV5-1
CDR3 DNA: TGCGCCAGCAGCCCCCGACTAGCGGAGTACAATGAGCAGTTCTTC
CDR3 protein: CASSPRLAEYNEQFF

J gene: TRBJ2-5
clone size: .
D gene: .
V gene: TRBV11-3
CDR3 DNA: TGTGCCAGCAGCCACGGACAGCAAGAGACCCAGTACTTC
CDR3 protein: CASSHGQQETQYF

J gene: TRBJ1-5
clone size: .
D gene: .
V gene: TRBV7-2
CDR3 DNA: TGTGCCAGCAGCCGAGGGGACATCTATCAGCCCCAGCATTTT
CDR3 protein: CASSRGDIYQPQHF

J gene: TRBJ2-3
clone size: .
D gene: .
V gene: TRBV18
CDR3 DNA: TGTGCCAGCTCACCAGGGGGCACAGATACGCAGTATTTT
CDR3 protein: CASSPGGTDTQYF

J gene: TRBJ2-1
clone size: few
D gene: .
V gene: TRBV27
CDR3 DNA: TGTGCCAGCGGGTATCGGGGGCGAGGCTACAATGAGCAGTTCTTC
CDR3 protein: CASGYRGRGYNEQFF

J gene: TRBJ1-2
clone size: .
D gene: .
V gene: TRBV4-1
CDR3 DNA: TGCGCCAGCAGCCAATTAGGGATAGGGGACGCTAACTATGGCTACACCTTC
CDR3 protein: CASSQLGIGDANYGYTF

J gene: TRBJ2-4
clone size: .
D gene: TRBD2
V gene: TRBV9
CDR3 DNA: TGTGCCAGCAGCCCTAGGCCGGGGGGGATGACCAAAAACATTCAGTACTTC
CDR3 protein: CASSPRPGGMTKNIQYF

J gene: TRBJ2-5
clone size: .
D gene: TRBD2
V gene: TRBV29-1
CDR3 DNA: TGCAGCGGGCGACTAGCGGGAGGGCAAGAGACCCAGTACTTC
CDR3 protein: CSGRLAGGQETQYF

J gene: TRBJ2-2
clone size: .
D gene: TRBD2
V gene: TRBV4-1
CDR3 DNA: TGCGCCAGCAGCCAATGGGTAGCGGGCACCGGGGAGCTGTTTTTT
CDR3 protein: CASSQWVAGTGELFF

J gene: TRBJ2-1
clone size: few
D gene: TRBD1
V gene: TRBV5-5
CDR3 DNA: TGTGCCAGCAGCTTCGGGACAGGCGTCCTGAATGAGCAGTTCTTC
CDR3 protein: CASSFGTGVLNEQFF

J gene: TRBJ2-6
clone size: once
D gene: TRBD1
V gene: TRBV11-2
CDR3 DNA: TGTGCCAGCAGCAGACAGGGTGCACGCTCTGGGGCCAACGTCCTGACTTTC
CDR3 protein: CASSRQGARSGANVLTF

J gene: TRBJ1-1
clone size: .
D gene: .
V gene: TRBV4-1
CDR3 DNA: TGCGCCAGCAGCCCCATGGTTTTGGGGGGCACTGAAGCTTTCTTT
CDR3 protein: CASSPMVLGGTEAFF

J gene: TRBJ1-3
clone size: .
D gene: .
V gene: TRBV5-8
CDR3 DNA: TGTGCCAGCAGCTTGCATGGAAACACCATATATTTT
CDR3 protein: CASSLHGNTIYF

J gene: TRBJ2-3
clone size: once
D gene: .
V gene: TRBV27
CDR3 DNA: TGTGCCAGCAGTCCCCATGGAGATACGCAGTATTTT
CDR3 protein: CASSPHGDTQYF

J gene: TRBJ2-2
clone size: .
D gene: TRBD2
V gene: TRBV7-9
CDR3 DNA: TGTGCCAGCAGCTTACTAGCGGGGATCGCCGGGGAGCTGTTTTTT
CDR3 protein: CASSLLAGIAGELFF

J gene: TRBJ2-1
clone size: .
D gene: .
V gene: TRBV28
CDR3 DNA: TGTGCCAGCAGTTTTCCTCAAGGGGAGGGGGCGATCTACAATGAGCAGTTCTTC
CDR3 protein: CASSFPQGEGAIYNEQFF

J gene: TRBJ1-4
clone size: few
D gene: .
V gene: TRBV14
CDR3 DNA: TGTGCCAGCAGCCAAGACAGGGCGGATGAAAAACTGTTTTTT
CDR3 protein: CASSQDRADEKLFF

J gene: TRBJ2-7
clone size: .
D gene: TRBD2
V gene: TRBV18
CDR3 DNA: TGTGCCAGCTCACCAACTAGCGGGAGCTACGAGCAGTACTTC
CDR3 protein: CASSPTSGSYEQYF

J gene: TRBJ1-1
clone size: .
D gene: .
V gene: TRBV5-4
CDR3 DNA: TGTGCCAGCAGCTTCAGCCGAATCACTGAAGCTTTCTTT
CDR3 protein: CASSFSRITEAFF

J gene: TRBJ2-3
clone size: .
D gene: TRBD1
V gene: TRBV7-9
CDR3 DNA: TGTGCCAGCAGCTGGGGACAGCTCACAGATACGCAGTATTTT
CDR3 protein: CASSWGQLTDTQYF

J gene: TRBJ2-3
clone size: .
D gene: .
V gene: TRBV5-1
CDR3 DNA: TGCGCCAGCAGCTTGGAAGGACGGGGCACAGATACGCAGTATTTT
CDR3 protein: CASSLEGRGTDTQYF

J gene: TRBJ2-3
clone size: once
D gene: TRBD1
V gene: TRBV5-6
CDR3 DNA: TGTGCCAGCAGCTTCTACTACGGCAGGGGGCAAGATACGCAGTATTTT
CDR3 protein: CASSFYYGRGQDTQYF

J gene: TRBJ1-5
clone size: .
D gene: .
V gene: TRBV6-9
CDR3 DNA: TGTGCCAGCAGTAAGGGGGTGCAAGGTCAGCCCCAGCATTTT
CDR3 protein: CASSKGVQGQPQHF

J gene: TRBJ2-7
clone size: .
D gene: .
V gene: TRBV7-6
CDR3 DNA: TGTGCCAGCAGCTCTGGTACAGGGTCACTCTCCTACGAGCAGTACTTC
CDR3 protein: CASSSGTGSLSYEQYF

J gene: TRBJ1-6
clone size: .
D gene: TRBD1
V gene: TRBV30
CDR3 DNA: TGTGCCTGGAGTGTGGAGGGGGCCGGTTCACCCCTCCACTTT
CDR3 protein: CAWSVEGAGSPLHF

J gene: TRBJ1-5
clone size: once
D gene: .
V gene: TRBV5-5
CDR3 DNA: TGTGCCAGCAGCCATACAGACAATCAGCCCCAGCATTTT
CDR3 protein: CASSHTDNQPQHF

J gene: TRBJ2-5
clone size: once
D gene: .
V gene: TRBV15
CDR3 DNA: TGTGCCACCAGCAGAGACGAAGAGACCCAGTACTTC
CDR3 protein: CATSRDEETQYF

J gene: TRBJ2-3
clone size: .
D gene: .
V gene: TRBV29-1
CDR3 DNA: TGCAGCGCCGGTCGGGCCGCTAGCACAGATACGCAGTATTTT
CDR3 protein: CSAGRAASTDTQYF

J gene: TRBJ1-1
clone size: .
D gene: .
V gene: TRBV6-6
CDR3 DNA: TGTGCCAGCAGCCGGGACCGTGATGCCACCTTTGAAGCTTTCTTT
CDR3 protein: CASSRDRDATFEAFF

J gene: TRBJ1-2
clone size: medium-sized
D gene: .
V gene: TRBV7-9
CDR3 DNA: TGTGCCAGCAGCTTATGGGGGCCGGGTCAGGTAGACACCTTC
CDR3 protein: CASSLWGPGQVDTF

J gene: TRBJ2-4
clone size: few
D gene: .
V gene: TRBV7-8
CDR3 DNA: TGTGCCAGCAGCCCCCTGACAGGTCCCGTAGCCAAAAACATTCAGTACTTC
CDR3 protein: CASSPLTGPVAKNIQYF

J gene: TRBJ1-2
clone size: .
D gene: .
V gene: TRBV29-1
CDR3 DNA: TGCAGCGTTGACGGGTACAGGGTTACCGGCTACACCTTC
CDR3 protein: CSVDGYRVTGYTF

J gene: TRBJ2-1
clone size: .
D gene: .
V gene: TRBV11-2
CDR3 DNA: TGTGCCAGCAGCTTAAAGGAATCCTACAATGAGCAGTTCTTC
CDR3 protein: CASSLKESYNEQFF

J gene: TRBJ1-4
clone size: .
D gene: TRBD1
V gene: TRBV2
CDR3 DNA: TGTGCCAGCAGTATACGACAGGGTTTTGGTGAAAAACTGTTTTTT
CDR3 protein: CASSIRQGFGEKLFF

J gene: TRBJ2-5
clone size: .
D gene: TRBD2
V gene: TRBV9
CDR3 DNA: TGTGCCAGCAGCGTAGCTGTAGCGGGAGGGCAAGAGACCCAGTACTTC
CDR3 protein: CASSVAVAGGQETQYF

J gene: TRBJ2-2
clone size: once
D gene: .
V gene: TRBV5-1
CDR3 DNA: TGCGCCAGCAGCTTGGTGACAGCGAACACCGGGGAGCTGTTTTTT
CDR3 protein: CASSLVTANTGELFF